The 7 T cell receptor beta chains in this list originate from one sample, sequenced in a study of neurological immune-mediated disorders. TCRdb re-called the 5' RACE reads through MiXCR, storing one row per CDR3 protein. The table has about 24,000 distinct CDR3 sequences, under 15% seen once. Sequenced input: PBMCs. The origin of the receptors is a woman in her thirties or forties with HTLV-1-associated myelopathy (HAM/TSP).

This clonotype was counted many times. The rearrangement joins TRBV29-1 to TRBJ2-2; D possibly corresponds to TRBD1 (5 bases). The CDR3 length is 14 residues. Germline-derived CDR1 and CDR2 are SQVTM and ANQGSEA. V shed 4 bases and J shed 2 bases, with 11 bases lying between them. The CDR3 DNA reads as TGCAGCGTTGGCAAAGGGGTAAACACCGGGGAGCTGTTTTTT. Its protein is CSVGKGVNTGELFF.

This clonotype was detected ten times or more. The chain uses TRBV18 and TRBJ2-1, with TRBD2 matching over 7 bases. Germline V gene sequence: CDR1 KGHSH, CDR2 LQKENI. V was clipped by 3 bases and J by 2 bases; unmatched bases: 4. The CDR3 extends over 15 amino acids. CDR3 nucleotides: TGTGCCAGCTCACCGTCTAGCGGAACCTACAATGAGCAGTTCTTC. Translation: CASSPSSGTYNEQFF. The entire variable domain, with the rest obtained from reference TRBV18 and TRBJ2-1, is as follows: NAGVMQNPRHLVRRRGQEARLRCSPMKGHSHVYWYRQLPEEGLKFMVYLQKENIIDESGMPKERFSAEFPKEGPSILRIQQVVRGDSAAYFCASSPSSGTYNEQFFGPGTRLTVL.

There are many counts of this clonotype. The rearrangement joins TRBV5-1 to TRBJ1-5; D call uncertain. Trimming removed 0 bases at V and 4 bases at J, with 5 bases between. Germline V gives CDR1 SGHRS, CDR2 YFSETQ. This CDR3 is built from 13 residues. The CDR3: CASSLEENQPQHF. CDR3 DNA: TGCGCCAGCAGCTTGGAGGAGAATCAGCCCCAGCATTTT.

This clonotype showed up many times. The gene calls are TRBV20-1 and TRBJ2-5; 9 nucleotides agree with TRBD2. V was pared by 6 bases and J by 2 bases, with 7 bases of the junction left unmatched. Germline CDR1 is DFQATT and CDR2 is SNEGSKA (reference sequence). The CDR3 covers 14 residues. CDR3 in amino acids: CSARGLANQETQYF. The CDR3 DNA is TGCAGTGCCCGGGGACTAGCTAATCAAGAGACCCAGTACTTC.

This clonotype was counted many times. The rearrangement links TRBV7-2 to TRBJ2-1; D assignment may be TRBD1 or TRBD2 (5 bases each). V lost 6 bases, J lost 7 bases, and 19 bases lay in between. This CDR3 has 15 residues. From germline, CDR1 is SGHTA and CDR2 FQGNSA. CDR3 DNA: TGTGCCAGCAGGTTCACTAGGGGTAGGGTAAATGAGCAGTTCTTC. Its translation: CASRFTRGRVNEQFF. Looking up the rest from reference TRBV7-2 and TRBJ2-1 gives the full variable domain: GAGVSQSPSNKVTEKGKDVELRCDPISGHTALYWYRQSLGQGLEFLIYFQGNSAPDKSGLPSDRFSAERTGGSVSTLTIQRTQQEDSAVYLCASRFTRGRVNEQFFGPGTRLTVL.

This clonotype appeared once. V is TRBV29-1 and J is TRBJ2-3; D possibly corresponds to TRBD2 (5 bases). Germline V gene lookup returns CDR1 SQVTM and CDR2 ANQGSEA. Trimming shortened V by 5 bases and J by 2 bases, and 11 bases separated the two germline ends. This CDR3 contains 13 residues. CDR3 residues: CSVSGGATDTQYF. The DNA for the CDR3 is TGCAGCGTTAGCGGAGGCGCCACAGATACGCAGTATTTT.

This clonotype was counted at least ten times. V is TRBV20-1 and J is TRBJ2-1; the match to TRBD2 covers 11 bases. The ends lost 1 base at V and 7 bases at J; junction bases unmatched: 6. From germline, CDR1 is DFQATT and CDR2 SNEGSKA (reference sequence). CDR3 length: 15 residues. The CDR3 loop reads CSARVVAGGRNEQFF. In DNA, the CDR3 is TGCAGTGCTAGAGTGGTAGCGGGGGGGCGTAATGAGCAGTTCTTC.